These T cell receptor beta chains were read from a single sample in a study of shared T cell receptors in the human thymus. TCRdb keeps only in-frame clones here, not all; method: immunoSEQ multiplex PCR. This sample has 600,000 or so clones, with roughly 86% found just once. These data were also filed under a second study, of human thymus T cells.

Sequencing input: thymocytes. Receptor source: a boy under two years old with a congenital heart defect. Both conserved end residues are part of each CDR3. The order of the fields is V gene, clone size, J gene, D gene, CDR3 DNA, CDR3 protein. A D gene is named only where the DNA matches it firmly. Rows may omit the clone size; those that give it use once, few, many or a size class.

TRBV15	-	TRBJ2-7	TRBD1	TGTGCCACCAGCAGAGACCAGACAGGGAGAGATGACGAGCAGTACTTC	CATSRDQTGRDDEQYF
TRBV6-6	-	TRBJ2-3	TRBD1	TGTGCCAGCGCTGACAGGGGTTACACAGATACGCAGTATTTT	CASADRGYTDTQYF
TRBV4-3	-	TRBJ2-7	TRBD2	TGCGCCAGCAGCCAAGACTACAGCAACTCCGGGACTAGCAGATACGAGCAGTACTTC	CASSQDYSNSGTSRYEQYF
TRBV6-1	-	TRBJ2-7	TRBD1	TGTGCCAGCAGTGATACGGGACAGGGCCGCGAGCAGTACTTC	CASSDTGQGREQYF
TRBV28	-	TRBJ2-2	-	TGTGCCAGCAGTTTAAAAAAGGAGACCCAGGGTTCCACCGGGGAGCTGTTTTTT	CASSLKKETQGSTGELFF
TRBV9	-	TRBJ2-3	TRBD2	TGTGCCAGCAGCACACCTGGGACTAGCGAACGCACAGATACGCAGTATTTT	CASSTPGTSERTDTQYF
TRBV13	once	TRBJ2-7	TRBD1	TGTGCCAGCAGCTCAAGGGACAGGGCGGGCTACGAGCAGTACTTC	CASSSRDRAGYEQYF
TRBV6-4	-	TRBJ1-6	-	TGTGCCAGCAGGGACCGGAATTCACCCCTCCACTTT	CASRDRNSPLHF
TRBV9	-	TRBJ2-7	TRBD1	TGTGCCAGCAGCGTGGGACAGGGGCTAGACGAGCAGTACTTC	CASSVGQGLDEQYF
TRBV4-2	-	TRBJ1-4	-	TGTGCCAGCAGCCAAGAAGGGGTACAGGGAGAAGATGAAAAACTGTTTTTT	CASSQEGVQGEDEKLFF
TRBV5-1	-	TRBJ2-5	-	TGCGCCAGCAGCTTGGGGGCACCCCAAGAGACCCAGTACTTC	CASSLGAPQETQYF
TRBV20-1	-	TRBJ2-7	-	TGCAGTGCCGGTCGAGCGGTGCAGTACTTC	CSAGRAVQYF
TRBV7-9	few	TRBJ1-3	-	TGTGCCAGCAGTAAGATAGACAGGAGCTCTGGAAACACCATATATTTT	CASSKIDRSSGNTIYF
TRBV5-5	-	TRBJ1-2	-	TGTGCCAGCAGCTCTCAACAGGGTTTTAACTATGGCTACACCTTC	CASSSQQGFNYGYTF
TRBV5-6	-	TRBJ1-1	-	TGTGCCAGCAGATATTCACTGGGACACTCGAACACTGAAGCTTTCTTT	CASRYSLGHSNTEAFF
TRBV2	-	TRBJ1-1	-	TGTGCCAGCAGCGGGACAACTAATAACACTGAAGCTTTCTTT	CASSGTTNNTEAFF
TRBV7-8	-	TRBJ2-1	-	TGTGCCAGCAGCCTCCGGACTGGGAATGAGCAGTTCTTC	CASSLRTGNEQFF
TRBV5-5	-	TRBJ2-3	TRBD2	TGTGCCAGCAGCTTGGTGGAGTCGTGGCGGGGGGGCCACGATACGCAGTATTTT	CASSLVESWRGGHDTQYF
TRBV30	-	TRBJ1-4	-	TGTGCCTGGACCCGACAGGAGGAACCAACTAATGAAAAACTGTTTTTT	CAWTRQEEPTNEKLFF
TRBV30	-	TRBJ2-5	TRBD2	TGTGCCTGCTTTCGACCTAGCGGGGCACCTCATTACCAAGAGACCCAGTACTTC	CACFRPSGAPHYQETQYF
TRBV27	-	TRBJ2-3	-	TGTGCCAGCAGTACCCGTTGGGGCGCCCCAGATACGCAGTATTTT	CASSTRWGAPDTQYF
TRBV5-4	-	TRBJ1-3	-	TGTGCCAGCAGCTTGCCCAGGGGAAACACCATATATTTT	CASSLPRGNTIYF
TRBV7-2	-	TRBJ2-1	-	TGTGCCAGCAGCCCAGCCCCTATGGGGCGGAGCTCCTACAATGAGCAGTTCTTC	CASSPAPMGRSSYNEQFF
TRBV6-6	-	TRBJ1-6	-	TGTGCCAGCAGTTCAGGGTTATCACCCCTCCACTTT	CASSSGLSPLHF
TRBV4-1	-	TRBJ1-5	-	TGCGCCAGCAGCCAAGTCCCAGAAGACAATCAGCCCCAGCATTTT	CASSQVPEDNQPQHF
TRBV30	-	TRBJ2-4	-	TGTGCCTGGAGTGTACGTAATGAGTTAGCCAAAAACATTCAGTACTTC	CAWSVRNELAKNIQYF
TRBV5-1	-	TRBJ2-5	-	TGCGCCAGCAGCCCCGGACCGACAGCCCACCAAGAGACCCAGTACTTC	CASSPGPTAHQETQYF
TRBV7-3	-	TRBJ2-1	TRBD1	TGTGCCAGCAGCTCGGGACAGGTGGGCCCCAATGAGCAGTTCTTC	CASSSGQVGPNEQFF
TRBV19	-	TRBJ2-7	-	TGTGCCAGTAGTATAGATGACAACTCCTACGAGCAGTACTTC	CASSIDDNSYEQYF